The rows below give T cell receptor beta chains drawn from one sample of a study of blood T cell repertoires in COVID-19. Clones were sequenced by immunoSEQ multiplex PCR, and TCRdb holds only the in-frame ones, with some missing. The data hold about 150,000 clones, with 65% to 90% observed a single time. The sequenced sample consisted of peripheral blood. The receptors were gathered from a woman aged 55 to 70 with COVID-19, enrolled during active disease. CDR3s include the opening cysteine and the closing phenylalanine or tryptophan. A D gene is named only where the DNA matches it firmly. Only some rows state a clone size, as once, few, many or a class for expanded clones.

DNA: TGCGCCACCGCCAGCGGGAGGGCAGATGAGACCCAGTACTTC; CDR3: CATASGRADETQYF; J: TRBJ2-5; size: -; D: TRBD2; V: TRBV5-1
DNA: TGTGCCAGCAGCTTATGGGGGGGTCGGGCTTTCTTT; CDR3: CASSLWGGRAFF; J: TRBJ1-1; size: -; D: -; V: TRBV11-2
DNA: TGTGCCAGCAGCCTCGGATCTAGCGGGAGGGCCAATGAGCAGTTCTTC; CDR3: CASSLGSSGRANEQFF; J: TRBJ2-1; size: -; D: TRBD2; V: TRBV3-1/TRBV3-2
DNA: TGTGCCAGCAGTTTAGGTGCGAGGAACACTGAAGCTTTCTTT; CDR3: CASSLGARNTEAFF; J: TRBJ1-1; size: -; D: -; V: TRBV27
DNA: TGTGCCAGCAGCCCTAGCAACATGAACACTGAAGCTTTCTTT; CDR3: CASSPSNMNTEAFF; J: TRBJ1-1; size: -; D: -; V: TRBV3-1/TRBV3-2
DNA: TGTGCTAGTGGTCTGGGACAGGGCTACAATGAGCAGTTCTTC; CDR3: CASGLGQGYNEQFF; J: TRBJ2-1; size: -; D: TRBD1; V: TRBV12-5
DNA: TGTGCCAGCAACACTTTGGGGGGAGGCCGGAGGGATTTT; CDR3: CASNTLGGGRRDF; J: TRBJ1-3; size: -; D: -; V: TRBV11-2
DNA: TGTGCCAGCAGCTTGGGACAGTATTGGGGCGGCTACACCTTC; CDR3: CASSLGQYWGGYTF; J: TRBJ1-2; size: -; D: TRBD1; V: TRBV11-2
DNA: TGTGCCAGCAGCCCAAGATCCAACAGGGTTGCTAATGAAAAACTGTTTTTT; CDR3: CASSPRSNRVANEKLFF; J: TRBJ1-4; size: once; D: -; V: TRBV9
DNA: TGTGCCAGCAGTGCCGGGACAGGGGGACCAGATACGCAGTATTTT; CDR3: CASSAGTGGPDTQYF; J: TRBJ2-3; size: -; D: TRBD1; V: TRBV6-4
DNA: TGTGCCAGCAGGTTAGACTACAATCAGCCCCAGCATTTT; CDR3: CASRLDYNQPQHF; J: TRBJ1-5; size: -; D: -; V: TRBV6-5
DNA: TGTGCCATCAGTCTGGACAGGGCGAATCAGCCCCAGCATTTT; CDR3: CAISLDRANQPQHF; J: TRBJ1-5; size: -; D: TRBD1; V: TRBV10-3
DNA: TGTGCCAGCTCCCGCGGGACAGGGAATGAAAAACTGTTTTTT; CDR3: CASSRGTGNEKLFF; J: TRBJ1-4; size: -; D: TRBD1; V: TRBV18
DNA: TGTGCCAGCAGTTTTGGGGGGAGCGGGTCTGAAGCTTTCTTT; CDR3: CASSFGGSGSEAFF; J: TRBJ1-1; size: few; D: -; V: TRBV27
DNA: TGTGCCAGCACCAGCGGGACAGGGGGAGAATATAGCAATCAGCCCCAGCATTTT; CDR3: CASTSGTGGEYSNQPQHF; J: TRBJ1-5; size: few; D: TRBD1; V: TRBV7-9
DNA: TGTGCCAGCACTAAGGGGACAGGGGGTGTTGGCTACACCTTC; CDR3: CASTKGTGGVGYTF; J: TRBJ1-2; size: once; D: TRBD1; V: TRBV6-5
DNA: TGTGCCAGCAGCTTAGGCGCGAAAGAAGCTTTCTTT; CDR3: CASSLGAKEAFF; J: TRBJ1-1; size: once; D: -; V: TRBV7-2
DNA: TGTGCCAGTAGTACACTAATTGGACAGGGAGGTACCGGGGAGCTGTTTTTT; CDR3: CASSTLIGQGGTGELFF; J: TRBJ2-2; size: -; D: TRBD1; V: TRBV19
DNA: TGTGCCAGCAGGTTACAGGAGTATCAGCCCCAGCATTTT; CDR3: CASRLQEYQPQHF; J: TRBJ1-5; size: -; D: -; V: TRBV6-5
DNA: TGTGCCAGTAGTATAGGGCCCGCGGTGGCTTTCTTT; CDR3: CASSIGPAVAFF; J: TRBJ1-1; size: -; D: -; V: TRBV19
DNA: TGCGCCAGCAGTAGCGGGGGGGTCTCAATGGGCCACAATGAGCAGTTCTTC; CDR3: CASSSGGVSMGHNEQFF; J: TRBJ2-1; size: -; D: TRBD2; V: TRBV5-1
DNA: TGTGCCAGCAGTACACAGGATATCTATGGCTACACCTTC; CDR3: CASSTQDIYGYTF; J: TRBJ1-2; size: -; D: -; V: TRBV12-3/TRBV12-4
DNA: TGTGCCAGCAGCCAAGATTTTGGGCTTCCTAACTATGGCTACACCTTC; CDR3: CASSQDFGLPNYGYTF; J: TRBJ1-2; size: -; D: -; V: TRBV14
DNA: TGTGCCAGCACCCTAGCGGGGGCAGGGGCCGAAGCTTTCTTT; CDR3: CASTLAGAGAEAFF; J: TRBJ1-1; size: few; D: -; V: TRBV5-5